The 8 T cell receptor beta chains reported below all come from one sample, sequenced in a study of T-cell memory formation after mild COVID-19. From the 5' RACE reads, TCRdb called clonotypes with MiXCR, one entry per CDR3 protein. The sample shows 380,000 or so distinct CDR3 sequences, around 15% of them seen only once. The sample was PBMCs or a T cell subset sorted from them (not recorded which). The source of these receptors is a man aged 18-30 years who had mild COVID-19 (a few samples of this study predate the infection). Cell type and time point are not known.

The rearrangement uses TRBV12-3 or TRBV12-4 and TRBJ2-2; D is uncertain. This CDR3 region has 10 residues. Trimming pared 5 bases from V and 7 bases from J, leaving 2 bases between. CDR3 sequence: CASSDGELFF. Here the CDR3 DNA reads TGTGCCAGCAGTGACGGGGAGCTGTTTTTT.

This clonotype was seen a few times. The CDR3 protein is CASSQPTGNGANVLTF. The CDR3 nucleotides are TGCGCCAGCAGCCAACCGACAGGGAACGGGGCCAACGTCCTGACTTTC. The genes are TRBV4-1 and TRBJ2-6; 7 nucleotides align to TRBD1. After removal of 2 bases from V and 4 bases from J, the junction contained 5 bases not matched to a gene. The CDR3 covers 16 residues. Germline CDR1 is MGHRA and CDR2 is YSYEKL.

J is TRBJ1-1 and V is TRBV4-1; 8 bases match TRBD1. Looked up from germline, CDR1 is MGHRA and CDR2 is YSYEKL. V was clipped by 0 bases and J by 3 bases; unmatched bases: 12. The CDR3 is 18 amino acids. In nucleotides, the CDR3 is TGCGCCAGCAGCCAAGAGGGCAGGGGGCTGGGGGAGGACACTGAAGCTTTCTTT. Amino acid sequence: CASSQEGRGLGEDTEAFF.

The V call is TRBV4-1, the J call TRBJ2-2; D is unresolved. There are 13 residues in the CDR3. Germline CDR1 and CDR2: MGHRA and YSYEKL. V lost 1 base to trimming and J lost 6 bases, with 6 bases between them. DNA for the CDR3: TGCGCCAGCAGCCAAGCATCGCCCGGGGAGCTGTTTTTT. Translating it yields CASSQASPGELFF.

The chain has TRBV5-1 and TRBJ1-5; D might be TRBD1 (6 bases). Germline assignment: CDR1 SGHRS and CDR2 YFSETQ. V lost 0 bases to trimming and J lost 3 bases, with 19 bases between them. The CDR3 loop spans 18 amino acids. The CDR3 region is CASSLDLSGALDNQPQHF. The CDR3 coding sequence is TGCGCCAGCAGCTTGGATCTGTCAGGGGCGTTGGACAATCAGCCCCAGCATTTT.

This clonotype has more than one count but fewer than ten. The chain uses TRBV6-5 and TRBJ2-3; TRBD2 aligns across 7 bases. V lost 6 bases and J lost 4; bases outside the gene matches: 4. The length of the CDR3 is 13 residues. CDR1 is MNHEY, CDR2 SVGAGI, per germline. CDR3 protein: CASRAGYADTQYF. For the CDR3, the DNA is TGTGCCAGCAGAGCGGGATATGCAGATACGCAGTATTTT.

The rearrangement links TRBV6-5 to TRBJ1-3; no clear D. Germline CDR1 and CDR2: MNHEY and SVGAGI. CDR3 length: 13 amino acids. Deletions cut 5 bases from V and 0 bases from J, with 5 bases between. In DNA, the CDR3 is TGTGCCAGCAGTCCTAACTCTGGAAACACCATATATTTT. Encoded protein: CASSPNSGNTIYF.

This clonotype was seen more than once but under ten times. V and J are TRBV20-1 and TRBJ2-2; weak D call: TRBD1 (6 bases). V was shortened by 1 base and J by 6 bases, with 9 bases between the two germline ends. Germline CDR1 reads DFQATT; CDR2 reads SNEGSKA (reference sequence). CDR3 size: 13 residues. DNA for the CDR3: TGCAGTGCTAGAGTCGAGGGGGCCGGGGAGCTGTTTTTT. Amino acids: CSARVEGAGELFF.